These 6 T cell receptor beta chains share one sample of origin, sequenced in a study of CD8+ T cells in alopecia areata. Extracted RNA was reverse transcribed, and the resulting cDNA served as sequencing template. Method: immunoSEQ multiplex PCR; TCRdb's copy keeps in-frame clones and lacks some. The sample carries about 110,000 clones, about three fifths recorded once. Treatment here: oral pan-JAK inhibitor, 5-10 mg twice daily. The specimen comprised CD8+ T cells sorted from blood, sampled at week 24, from a patient treated with tofacitinib. The origin of the receptors is a human donor with alopecia areata.

This clone turned up a few times. The J gene is TRBJ1-1, the V gene TRBV7-9, with D maybe TRBD1 (6 bases). The CDR3 contains 15 residues. Trimming shortened V by 3 bases and J by 5 bases, and 16 bases separated the two germline ends. Germline V gene lookup returns CDR1 SEHNR and CDR2 FQNEAQ (reference sequence). CDR3 region: CASSFGGQGWTEAFF. CDR3 nucleotide sequence: TGTGCCAGCAGCTTCGGGGGGCAGGGCTGGACTGAAGCTTTCTTT.

The chain carries TRBV13 and TRBJ1-1, with 9 bases identical to TRBD1. The CDR3 has 15 residues. V lost 4 bases, J lost 8 bases, and 11 bases stayed unmatched. Looked up from germline, CDR1 is PRHDT and CDR2 is FYEKMQ (reference sequence). The CDR3 sequence is CASSSDRQGVMEAFF. CDR3 in DNA: TGTGCCAGCAGCTCAGACCGACAGGGGGTGATGGAAGCTTTCTTT.

The chain joins TRBV27 to TRBJ1-1; a weak D match, TRBD1 (5 bases). Germline V gene lookup returns CDR1 MNHEY and CDR2 SMNVEV (reference sequence). Trimming took off 6 bases at V and 9 bases at J, with 17 bases between the two ends. This CDR3 region has 13 residues. This CDR3 is CASRSHPQGQAFF. The CDR3 DNA sequence: TGTGCCAGCAGGTCCCACCCCCAGGGCCAAGCTTTCTTT.

This clone has only a few counts. The chain combines TRBV13 with TRBJ2-4; 9 bases align to TRBD1. With V trimmed by 3 bases and J by 4 bases, 1 base remained unmatched. Per germline, CDR1 PRHDT and CDR2 FYEKMQ (reference sequence). The CDR3 sequence is 14 residues long. The CDR3 nucleotides read TGTGCCAGCAGCTTCGGGACAGGGAAAAACATTCAGTACTTC. Translation gives CASSFGTGKNIQYF.

The V and J genes are TRBV6-6 and TRBJ2-7; 8 positions agree with TRBD1. V lost 2 bases to trimming and J lost 4 bases; unmatched junction nucleotides: 1. CDR3 length: 13 residues. Germline CDR1 and CDR2: MNHNY and SVGAGI (reference sequence). CDR3 bases: TGTGCCAGCAGTTACCAGGGGGCATACGAGCAGTACTTC. This sequence encodes CASSYQGAYEQYF.

The table lists this clone with a few counts. This chain joins TRBV9 and TRBJ1-2; no clear D gene. V shed 0 bases and J shed 8 bases, with 14 bases lying between them. The CDR3 has 14 amino acids. Germline V CDR1 and CDR2: SGDLS, YYNGEE. CDR3: CASSVGGLADGYTF. DNA for the CDR3: TGTGCCAGCAGCGTAGGCGGGCTCGCGGACGGCTACACCTTC.